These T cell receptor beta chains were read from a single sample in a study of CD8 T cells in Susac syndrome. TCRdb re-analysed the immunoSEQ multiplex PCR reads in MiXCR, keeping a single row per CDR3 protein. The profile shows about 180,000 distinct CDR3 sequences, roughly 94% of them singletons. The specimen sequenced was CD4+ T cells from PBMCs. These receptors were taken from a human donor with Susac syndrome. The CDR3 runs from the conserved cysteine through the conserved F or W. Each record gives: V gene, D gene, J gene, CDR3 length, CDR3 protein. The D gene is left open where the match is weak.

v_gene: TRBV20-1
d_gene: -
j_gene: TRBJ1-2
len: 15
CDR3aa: CSARDGSQARYGYTF

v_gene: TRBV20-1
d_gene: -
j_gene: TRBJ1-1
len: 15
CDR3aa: CSASRAGSMNTEAFF

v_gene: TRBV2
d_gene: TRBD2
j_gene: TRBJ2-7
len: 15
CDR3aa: CASSDHLAGRGEQYF

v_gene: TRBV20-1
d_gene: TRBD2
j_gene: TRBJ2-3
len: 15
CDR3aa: CSALGLAGEPDTQYF

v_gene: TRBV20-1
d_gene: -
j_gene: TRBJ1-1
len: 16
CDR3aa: CSARESLRGGNTEAFF

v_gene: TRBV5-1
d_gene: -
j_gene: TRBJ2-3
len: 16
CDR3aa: CASSPGKAVSTDTQYF

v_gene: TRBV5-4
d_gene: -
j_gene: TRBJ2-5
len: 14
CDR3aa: CASSLTQRQETQYF

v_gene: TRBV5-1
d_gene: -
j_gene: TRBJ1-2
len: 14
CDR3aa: CASSLAVGVRGYTF

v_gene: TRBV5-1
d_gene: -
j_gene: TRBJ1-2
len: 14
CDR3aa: CASSLAESPGGYTF

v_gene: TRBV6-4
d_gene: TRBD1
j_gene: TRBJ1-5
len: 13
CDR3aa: CASSEGGGQPQHF

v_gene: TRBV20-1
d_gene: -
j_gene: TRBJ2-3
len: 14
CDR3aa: CSARPLTSTDTQYF

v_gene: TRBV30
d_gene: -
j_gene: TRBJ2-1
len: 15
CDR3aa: CAWSRGYQGSNEQFF

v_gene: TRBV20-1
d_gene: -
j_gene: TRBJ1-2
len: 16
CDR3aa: CSARDIEGGNYYGYTF

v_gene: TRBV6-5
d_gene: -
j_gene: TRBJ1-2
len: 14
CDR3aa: CASSYSPGVYGYTF

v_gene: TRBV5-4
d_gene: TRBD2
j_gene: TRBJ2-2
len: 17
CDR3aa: CASSGRWGSGANGELFF

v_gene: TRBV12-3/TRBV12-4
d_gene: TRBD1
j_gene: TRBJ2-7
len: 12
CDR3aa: CASSGTGDEQYF

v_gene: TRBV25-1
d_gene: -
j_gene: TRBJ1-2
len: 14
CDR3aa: CASSEPGTEYGYTF

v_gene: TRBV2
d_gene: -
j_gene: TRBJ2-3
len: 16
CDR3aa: CASKATEASSTDTQYF

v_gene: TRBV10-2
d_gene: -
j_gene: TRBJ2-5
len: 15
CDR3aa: CASSESEVGGETQYF

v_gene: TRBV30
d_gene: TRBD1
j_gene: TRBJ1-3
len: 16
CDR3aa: CAWSTGQKNSGNTIYF

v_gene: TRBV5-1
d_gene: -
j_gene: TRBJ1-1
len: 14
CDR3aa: CASSLERQVGEAFF

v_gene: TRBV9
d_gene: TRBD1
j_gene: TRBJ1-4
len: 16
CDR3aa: CASSGLRTGGNEKLFF

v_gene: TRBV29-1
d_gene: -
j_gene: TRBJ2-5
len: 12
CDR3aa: CSVRSWAETQYF

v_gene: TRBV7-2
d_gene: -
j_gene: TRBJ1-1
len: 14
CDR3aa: CASSLNWRNTEAFF

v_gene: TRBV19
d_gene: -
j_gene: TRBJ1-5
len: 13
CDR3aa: CASRRQADQPQHF

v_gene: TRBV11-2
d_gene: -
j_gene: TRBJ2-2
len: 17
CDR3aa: CASSKTGQAGSTGELFF

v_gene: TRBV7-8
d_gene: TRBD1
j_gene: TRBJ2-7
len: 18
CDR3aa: CASSLGWGQGVPDHEQYF

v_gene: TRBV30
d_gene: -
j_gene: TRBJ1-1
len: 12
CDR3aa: CAWSVFESEAFF

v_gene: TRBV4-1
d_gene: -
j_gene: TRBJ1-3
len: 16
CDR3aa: CASSQVGRGTGNTIYF